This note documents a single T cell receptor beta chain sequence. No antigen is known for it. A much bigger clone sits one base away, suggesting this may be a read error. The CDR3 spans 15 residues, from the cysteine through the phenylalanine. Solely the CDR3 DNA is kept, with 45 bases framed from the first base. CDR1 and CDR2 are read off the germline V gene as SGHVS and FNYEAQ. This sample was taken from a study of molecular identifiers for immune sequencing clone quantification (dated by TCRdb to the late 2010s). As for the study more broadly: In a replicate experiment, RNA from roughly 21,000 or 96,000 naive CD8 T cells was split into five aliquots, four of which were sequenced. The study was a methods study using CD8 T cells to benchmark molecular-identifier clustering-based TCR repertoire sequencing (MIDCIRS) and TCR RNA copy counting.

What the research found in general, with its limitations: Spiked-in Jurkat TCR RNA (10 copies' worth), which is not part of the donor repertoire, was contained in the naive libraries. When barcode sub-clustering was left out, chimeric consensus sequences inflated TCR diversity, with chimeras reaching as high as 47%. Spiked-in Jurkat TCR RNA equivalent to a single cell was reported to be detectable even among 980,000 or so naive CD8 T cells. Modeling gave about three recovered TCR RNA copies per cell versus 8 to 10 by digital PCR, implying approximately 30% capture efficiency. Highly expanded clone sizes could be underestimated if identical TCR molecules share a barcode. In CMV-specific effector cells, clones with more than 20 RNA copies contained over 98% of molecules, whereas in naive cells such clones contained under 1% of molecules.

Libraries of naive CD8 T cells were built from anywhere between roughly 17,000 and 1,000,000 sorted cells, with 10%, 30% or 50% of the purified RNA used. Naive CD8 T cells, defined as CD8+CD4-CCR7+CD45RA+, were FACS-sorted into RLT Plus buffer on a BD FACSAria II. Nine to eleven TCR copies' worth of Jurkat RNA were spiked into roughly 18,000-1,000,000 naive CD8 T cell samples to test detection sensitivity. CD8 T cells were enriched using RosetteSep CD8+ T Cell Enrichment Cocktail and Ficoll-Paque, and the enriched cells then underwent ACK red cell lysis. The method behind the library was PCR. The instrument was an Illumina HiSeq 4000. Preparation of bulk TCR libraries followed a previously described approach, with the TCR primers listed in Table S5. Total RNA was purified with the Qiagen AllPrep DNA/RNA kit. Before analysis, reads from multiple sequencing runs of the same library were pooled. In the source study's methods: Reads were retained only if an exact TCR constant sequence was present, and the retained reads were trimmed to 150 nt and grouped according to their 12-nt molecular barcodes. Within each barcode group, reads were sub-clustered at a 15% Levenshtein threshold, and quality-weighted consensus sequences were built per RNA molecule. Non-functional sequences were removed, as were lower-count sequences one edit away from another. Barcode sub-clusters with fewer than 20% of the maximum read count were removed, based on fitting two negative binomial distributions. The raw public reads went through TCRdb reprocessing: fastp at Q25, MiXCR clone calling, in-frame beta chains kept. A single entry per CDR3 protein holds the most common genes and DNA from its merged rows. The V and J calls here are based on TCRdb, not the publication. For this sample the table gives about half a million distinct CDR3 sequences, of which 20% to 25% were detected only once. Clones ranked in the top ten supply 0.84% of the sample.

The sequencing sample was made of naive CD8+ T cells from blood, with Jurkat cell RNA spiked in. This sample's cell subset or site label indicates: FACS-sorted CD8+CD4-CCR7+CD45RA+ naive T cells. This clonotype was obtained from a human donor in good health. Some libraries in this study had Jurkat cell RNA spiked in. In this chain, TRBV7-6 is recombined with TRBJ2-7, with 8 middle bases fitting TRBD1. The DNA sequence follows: TGTGTCAGCAGCCCCGCGACAGGGGCACAGGACGAGCAGTACTTC. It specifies CVSSPATGAQDEQYF.